These 31 T cell receptor beta chains originate from one sample sequenced in a study of blood T cell repertoires in COVID-19. Clones were read by immunoSEQ multiplex PCR, and TCRdb kept only the in-frame ones, dropping some. The data show approximately 300,000 clones, roughly 91% seen once. Sequenced: peripheral blood. These receptors were obtained from a man in his forties with acute or convalescent COVID-19.

This rearrangement joins TRBV5-5 to TRBJ2-7; 8 bases line up with TRBD2. Germline CDR1 SGHKS, CDR2 YYEKEE (reference sequence). Losses at the gene ends were 1 base for V and 5 bases for J; bases not matched to a gene: 8. This CDR3 spans 15 amino acids. CDR3 protein: CASSLRGGLWDEQYF. CDR3 DNA: TGTGCCAGCAGCTTGCGGGGGGGCCTCTGGGACGAGCAGTACTTC.

The V gene is TRBV11-2, the J gene TRBJ2-3, with 12 bases that match TRBD2. The CDR3 loop spans 16 amino acids. Germline-derived CDR1 and CDR2 are SGHAT and FQNNGV. With 1 base clipped from V and 2 bases from J, the junction kept 1 base outside the gene matches. CDR3: CASSLGLAGATDTQYF. In DNA, the CDR3 is TGTGCCAGCAGCTTAGGACTAGCGGGGGCCACAGATACGCAGTATTTT.

J is TRBJ1-2 and V is TRBV29-1; the D is unclear. Trimming pared 2 bases from V and 2 bases from J, leaving 6 bases between. This CDR3 region has 12 residues. CDR1 and CDR2 (germline): SQVTM, ANQGSEA. As DNA, the CDR3 is TGCAGCGTTGAACTATACAACTATGGCTACACCTTC. This sequence encodes CSVELYNYGYTF.

Points on this clone: Other DNA sequences in this specimen translate into the identical CDR3. The V and J genes are TRBV5-6 and TRBJ2-7; tentatively, D is TRBD1 (5 bases). V shed 1 base and J shed 3 bases, with 5 bases lying between them. The germline CDR1 and CDR2 sequences are SGHDT and YYEEEE. This CDR3 spans 12 amino acids. The CDR3 DNA is TGTGCCAGCAGCTTGACAGGCTACGAGCAGTACTTC. This encodes CASSLTGYEQYF.

To note about this clone: A read error may account for a junction end that differs from germline. The chain is built from TRBV7-8 and TRBJ1-3; TRBD1 matches at 7 bases. Germline V gene lookup returns CDR1 SGHVS and CDR2 FQNEAQ. The CDR3 is 11 amino acids. Here the CDR3 DNA reads TGTGCCAGCAGCCTAAGGGACAGACTCCATTTT. Translation gives CASSLRDRLHF.

The CDR3 here is CAWSMDPGYTGELFF. CDR3 sequence (DNA): TGTGCCTGGAGTATGGACCCGGGGTACACCGGGGAGCTGTTTTTT. The chain has TRBV30 and TRBJ2-2, with TRBD2 as a possible D gene (5 bases). The V end was cut by 2 bases, the J end by 3 bases, with 13 bases between. Germline V lookup: CDR1 GTSNPN, CDR2 SVGIG (reference sequence). The CDR3 length is 15 residues.

The chain employs TRBV3-1 (or the pseudogene TRBV3-2) and TRBJ1-2; 8 positions match TRBD1. With 4 bases clipped from V and 4 bases from J, the junction kept 8 bases outside the gene matches. The CDR3 totals 15 residues. CDR1 LGHDT and CDR2 YNNKEL come from the germline V gene (reference sequence). CDR3 coding DNA: TGTGCCAGCAGCCTATCCGGACAGGGAATCTATGGCTACACCTTC. Translation gives CASSLSGQGIYGYTF.

The J gene is TRBJ2-2, the V gene TRBV6-6; 9 nucleotides line up with TRBD2. J was trimmed by 6 bases and V by 5 bases; bases with no gene match: 10. Germline V gene sequence: CDR1 MNHNY, CDR2 SVGAGI (reference sequence). This CDR3 is 16 amino acids long. CDR3: CASSPHLAGYAGELFF. The CDR3 DNA follows: TGTGCCAGCAGTCCGCACCTAGCGGGATACGCCGGGGAGCTGTTTTTT.

The chain joins TRBV5-4 to TRBJ2-3; the match to TRBD2 covers 15 bases. The CDR3 consists of 17 residues. V was clipped by 4 bases and J by 0 bases; unmatched bases: 3. From germline, CDR1 is SGHNT and CDR2 YYREEE (reference sequence). CDR3 nucleotides: TGTGCCAGCAGCCCGGGGACTAGCGGGGGGAGCACAGATACGCAGTATTTT. Protein product: CASSPGTSGGSTDTQYF.

The CDR3: CASSPTWGDNIQYF. The DNA for the CDR3 is TGTGCCAGCAGCCCCACGTGGGGAGATAACATTCAGTACTTC. The V and J genes are TRBV11-2 and TRBJ2-4; a weak D match, TRBD2 (5 bases). CDR1 is SGHAT and CDR2 is FQNNGV in the germline V gene. The V end lost 5 bases, the J end lost 7 bases, and 15 bases lay between the germline ends. The CDR3 runs to 14 residues. Full variable domain (outside the CDR3, taken from reference TRBV11-2 and TRBJ2-4): EAGVAQSPRYKIIEKRQSVAFWCNPISGHATLYWYQQILGQGPKLLIQFQNNGVVDDSQLPKDRFSAERLKGVDSTLKIQPAKLEDSAVYLCASSPTWGDNIQYFGAGTRLSVL.

The rearrangement links TRBV24-1 to TRBJ1-2; a weak D match, TRBD1 (5 bases). Germline CDR1 KGHDR, CDR2 SFDVKD. The CDR3 has 14 amino acids. The V end was cut by 9 bases, the J end by 0 bases, with 13 bases between. DNA of the CDR3: TGTGCCACCCGGGGGAGGGAACCTAACTATGGCTACACCTTC. Its translation: CATRGREPNYGYTF.

V usage is TRBV10-3 and J usage is TRBJ2-7; D might be TRBD1 (6 bases). V lost 0 bases and J 3 bases, leaving 12 bases between the germline ends. The CDR3 is made up of 15 amino acids. Germline loops: CDR1 ENHRY, CDR2 SYGVKD. The CDR3 nucleotides read TGTGCCATCAGTGAGTCCTGGACAGTTGGCTACGAGCAGTACTTC. It specifies CAISESWTVGYEQYF.

This clone was observed a handful of times. The chain joins TRBV9 to TRBJ1-2; 8 bases align to TRBD1. Germline V gene sequence: CDR1 SGDLS, CDR2 YYNGEE. The CDR3 is made up of 18 amino acids. With V trimmed by 0 bases and J by 4 bases, 14 bases remained unmatched. This CDR3 is CASSVGRGTGGAGYGYTF. The CDR3, as DNA: TGTGCCAGCAGCGTAGGGCGTGGGACAGGCGGCGCGGGCTATGGCTACACCTTC.

The chain recombines TRBV12-3 or TRBV12-4 with TRBJ1-5; D not certain. V lost 6 bases and J 2 bases, leaving 8 bases between the germline ends. The length of the CDR3 is 13 residues. CDR3 in DNA: TGTGCCAGCAGGGCCGATGGCAATCAGCCCCAGCATTTT. It specifies CASRADGNQPQHF.

This chain uses TRBV13 with TRBJ2-3; 10 bases fit TRBD1. This CDR3 spans 14 amino acids. After removal of 4 bases from V and 4 bases from J, the junction contained 2 bases not matched to a gene. Germline CDR1 PRHDT, CDR2 FYEKMQ (reference sequence). This CDR3 reads CASSYGTGADTQYF. CDR3 nucleotide sequence: TGTGCCAGCAGCTACGGGACAGGGGCAGATACGCAGTATTTT.

This rearrangement joins TRBV7-9 to TRBJ1-4; TRBD1 matches 7 bases. The CDR3 is 14 amino acids. Germline assignment: CDR1 SEHNR and CDR2 FQNEAQ (reference sequence). The junction had 1 base not matched to a gene; V was cut back by 2 bases and J by 4 bases. The CDR3 here is CASSLTGDNEKLFF. Written as DNA, the CDR3 is TGTGCCAGCAGCTTAACAGGGGATAATGAAAAACTGTTTTTT.

The chain recombines TRBV10-3 with TRBJ2-1; TRBD1 agrees at 10 bases. Germline V gene sequence: CDR1 ENHRY, CDR2 SYGVKD. This CDR3 is built from 15 residues. The ends lost 6 bases at V and 2 bases at J; junction bases unmatched: 4. The CDR3 sequence is CAIRTGTGAYNEQFF. CDR3 bases: TGTGCCATCAGGACCGGGACAGGGGCCTACAATGAGCAGTTCTTC.

V gene TRBV2 combines with J gene TRBJ1-6, with D unresolved. This CDR3 has 12 residues. The V end lost 1 base, the J end lost 14 bases, and 9 bases lay between the germline ends. Germline V lookup: CDR1 SNHLY, CDR2 FYNNEI. CDR3 sequence: CASSEESRALHF. The CDR3 coding sequence is TGTGCCAGCAGTGAAGAATCGCGGGCCCTCCACTTT. Based on the CDR3 plus reference TRBV2 and TRBJ1-6, the full variable domain is EPEVTQTPSHQVTQMGQEVILRCVPISNHLYFYWYRQILGQKVEFLVSFYNNEISEKSEIFDDQFSVERPDGSNFTLKIRSTKLEDSAMYFCASSEESRALHFGNGTRLTVT.

This clone was seen a few times. This chain joins TRBV30 and TRBJ1-5; the D gene is possibly TRBD1 (5 bases). V was shortened by 0 bases and J by 2 bases, with 11 bases between the two germline ends. The CDR3 totals 15 residues. Looked up from germline, CDR1 is GTSNPN and CDR2 is SVGIG (reference sequence). This CDR3 reads CAWSVKGKGNQPQHF. Here the CDR3 DNA reads TGTGCCTGGAGTGTTAAGGGGAAGGGCAATCAGCCCCAGCATTTT.

This chain connects TRBV15 to TRBJ1-5; D uncertain. V was cut by 5 bases and J by 0 bases, with 14 bases left in between. From germline, CDR1 is LNHNV and CDR2 YYDKDF (reference sequence). This CDR3 is built from 16 residues. CDR3 protein: CATSSEALYSNQPQHF. The CDR3 DNA is TGTGCCACCAGCTCAGAGGCACTCTATAGCAATCAGCCCCAGCATTTT. The complete variable domain, with remaining parts taken from reference TRBV15 and TRBJ1-5, reads DAMVIQNPRYQVTQFGKPVTLSCSQTLNHNVMYWYQQKSSQAPKLLFHYYDKDFNNEADTPDNFQSRRPNTSFCFLDIRSPGLGDTAMYLCATSSEALYSNQPQHFGDGTRLSIL.

The J gene is TRBJ2-2, the V gene TRBV3-1 (or the pseudogene TRBV3-2); D not resolved. V lost 1 base and J lost 6, with 9 bases in between. Germline lookup yields CDR1 LGHDT and CDR2 YNNKEL (reference sequence). The CDR3 length is 14 residues. CDR3 protein: CASSQGQIAGELFF. The DNA for the CDR3 is TGTGCCAGCAGCCAAGGTCAGATTGCCGGGGAGCTGTTTTTT.

This clone was recorded a few times. J is TRBJ1-2 and V is TRBV6-1, with a tentative D call TRBD1 (5 bases). Germline loops: CDR1 MNHNS, CDR2 SASEGT. The CDR3 runs to 13 residues. Trimming left V 5 bases short and J 2 bases short, with 9 bases between. CDR3 nucleotide sequence: TGTGCCAGCAGTTTGCAGGGCAACTATGGCTACACCTTC. Protein sequence: CASSLQGNYGYTF.

J is TRBJ2-1 and V is TRBV27; weak D call: TRBD2 (5 bases). The CDR3 is 15 amino acids. In germline, CDR1 is MNHEY, CDR2 SMNVEV (reference sequence). V lost 5 bases and J 0 bases, leaving 11 bases between the germline ends. The CDR3 DNA is TGTGCCAGCAGTATCCCTAGCCCCTCCTACAATGAGCAGTTCTTC. As protein: CASSIPSPSYNEQFF.

The chain employs TRBV7-6 and TRBJ2-7, with a weak D call TRBD1 (6 bases). The CDR3 is made up of 18 amino acids. Germline V gives CDR1 SGHVS, CDR2 FNYEAQ. V was trimmed by 4 bases and J by 0 bases, leaving 22 bases between them. CDR3 DNA sequence: TGTGCCAGCAGCTCTGGGTCCACAGGGACGAGGAGCTCCTACGAGCAGTACTTC. Its translation: CASSSGSTGTRSSYEQYF.

The chain combines TRBV9 with TRBJ1-2; D is undetermined. Looked up from germline, CDR1 is SGDLS and CDR2 is YYNGEE. CDR3 length equals 14 residues. Trimming removed 3 bases at V and 1 base at J, with 10 bases between. The chain's CDR3 is CASSDTPGNYGYTF. The CDR3 region has the DNA TGTGCCAGCAGCGATACCCCGGGTAACTATGGCTACACCTTC.

V gene TRBV5-1 combines with J gene TRBJ1-1; D unclear. The CDR3 has 13 residues. V was clipped by 0 bases and J by 4 bases, with 7 bases between them. CDR1 and CDR2 (germline): SGHRS, YFSETQ. The CDR3: CASSLVVSTEAFF. The CDR3 bases are TGCGCCAGCAGCTTGGTGGTGAGCACTGAAGCTTTCTTT. Full variable domain (outside the CDR3, taken from reference TRBV5-1 and TRBJ1-1): KAGVTQTPRYLIKTRGQQVTLSCSPISGHRSVSWYQQTPGQGLQFLFEYFSETQRNKGNFPGRFSGRQFSNSRSEMNVSTLELGDSALYLCASSLVVSTEAFFGQGTRLTVV.

As DNA, the CDR3 is TGTGCCACCAGTGATTCTCGCGGGGCGGGCAATGAGCAGTTCTTC. It encodes CATSDSRGAGNEQFF. The rearrangement uses TRBV24-1 and TRBJ2-1; tentative D call: TRBD2 (6 bases). The CDR3 length is 15 residues. Trimming left V 2 bases short and J 6 bases short, with 13 bases between. Germline lookup yields CDR1 KGHDR and CDR2 SFDVKD.

This clone was detected only once. The V and J genes are TRBV24-1 and TRBJ2-1; possibly TRBD1 for D (6 bases). V was shortened by 10 bases and J by 5 bases, with 17 bases between the two germline ends. Germline values: CDR1 KGHDR, CDR2 SFDVKD. The CDR3 runs 14 residues. CDR3 nucleotides: TGTGCCACGGGCCGCGACAGGTCCAACAATGAGCAGTTCTTC. Residues: CATGRDRSNNEQFF.

This sequence joins TRBV5-1 and TRBJ2-7; 9 positions match TRBD1. CDR3 length: 18 amino acids. V shed 3 bases, J shed 3 bases, and the junction held 16 bases outside the gene matches. Germline CDR1 reads SGHRS; CDR2 reads YFSETQ. CDR3 loop: CASSSSLIGTGSRYEQYF. Written as DNA, the CDR3 is TGCGCCAGCAGCTCATCTTTGATAGGGACAGGGAGTCGCTACGAGCAGTACTTC.

This clone has more than one count but fewer than ten. The V and J genes are TRBV12-5 and TRBJ2-1, with TRBD1 matching over 7 bases. V shed 2 bases and J 12 bases; nucleotides not matched to a gene: 4. Germline CDR1 LGHNT, CDR2 FRNRAP. This CDR3 has 12 residues. The CDR3 coding sequence is TGTGCTAGTGGTTTGCGGGACAGTCCGCAGTTCTTC. It specifies CASGLRDSPQFF.

The chain recombines TRBV9 with TRBJ1-1; weak D call: TRBD1 (6 bases). Germline CDR1 reads SGDLS; CDR2 reads YYNGEE. This CDR3 has 15 residues. V was shortened by 4 bases and J by 1 base, with 14 bases between the two germline ends. The DNA for the CDR3 is TGTGCCAGCAGCCCCCAGGGGACCAAGAACACTGAAGCTTTCTTT. It codes for CASSPQGTKNTEAFF.